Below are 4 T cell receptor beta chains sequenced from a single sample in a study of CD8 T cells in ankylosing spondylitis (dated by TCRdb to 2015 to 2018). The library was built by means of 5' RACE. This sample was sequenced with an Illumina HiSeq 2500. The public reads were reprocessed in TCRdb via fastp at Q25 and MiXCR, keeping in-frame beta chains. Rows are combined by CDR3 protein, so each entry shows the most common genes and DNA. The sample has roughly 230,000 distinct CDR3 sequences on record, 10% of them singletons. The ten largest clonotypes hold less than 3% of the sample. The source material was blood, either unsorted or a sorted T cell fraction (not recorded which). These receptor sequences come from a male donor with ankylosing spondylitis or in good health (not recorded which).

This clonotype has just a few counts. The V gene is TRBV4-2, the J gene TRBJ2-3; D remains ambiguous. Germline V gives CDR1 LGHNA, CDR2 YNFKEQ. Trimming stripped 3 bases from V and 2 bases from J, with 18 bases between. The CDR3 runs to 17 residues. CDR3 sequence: CASSQDPMAASTDTQYF. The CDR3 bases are TGTGCCAGCAGCCAGGACCCTATGGCCGCCTCCACAGATACGCAGTATTTT.

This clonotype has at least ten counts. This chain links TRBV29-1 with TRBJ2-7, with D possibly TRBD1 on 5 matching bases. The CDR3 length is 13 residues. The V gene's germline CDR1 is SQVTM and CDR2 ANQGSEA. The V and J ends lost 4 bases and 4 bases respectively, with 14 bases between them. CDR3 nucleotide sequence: TGCAGCGTTGGGCAAGGGGCTGTGTACGAGCAGTACTTC. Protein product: CSVGQGAVYEQYF.

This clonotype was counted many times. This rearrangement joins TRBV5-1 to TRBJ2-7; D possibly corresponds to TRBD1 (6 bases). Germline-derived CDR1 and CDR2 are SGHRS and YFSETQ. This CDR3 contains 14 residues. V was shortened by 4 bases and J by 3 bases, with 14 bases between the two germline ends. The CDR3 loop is CASSPPGQLYEQYF. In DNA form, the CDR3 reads TGCGCCAGCAGCCCACCCGGACAGCTCTACGAGCAGTACTTC.

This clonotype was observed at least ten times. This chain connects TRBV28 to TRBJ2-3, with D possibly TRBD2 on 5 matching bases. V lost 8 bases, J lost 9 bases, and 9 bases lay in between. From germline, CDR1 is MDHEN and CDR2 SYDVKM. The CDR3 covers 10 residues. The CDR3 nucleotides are TGTGCCAGCGGGAGCCAAACGCAGTATTTT. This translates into CASGSQTQYF. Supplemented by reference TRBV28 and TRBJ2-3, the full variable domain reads DVKVTQSSRYLVKRTGEKVFLECVQDMDHENMFWYRQDPGLGLRLIYFSYDVKMKEKGDIPEGYSVSREKKERFSLILESASTNQTSMYLCASGSQTQYFGPGTRLTVL.